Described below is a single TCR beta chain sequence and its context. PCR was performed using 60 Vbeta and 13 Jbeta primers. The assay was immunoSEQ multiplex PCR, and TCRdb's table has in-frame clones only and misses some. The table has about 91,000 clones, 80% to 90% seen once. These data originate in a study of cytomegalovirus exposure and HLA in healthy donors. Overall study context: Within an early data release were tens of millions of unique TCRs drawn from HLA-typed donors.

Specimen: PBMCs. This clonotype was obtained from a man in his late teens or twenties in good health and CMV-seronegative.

CDR3 sequence: CSVAGTGTSGRADTQYF. Here the CDR3 DNA reads TGCAGCGTTGCGGGGACCGGGACTAGCGGGAGGGCAGATACGCAGTATTTT. V gene TRBV29-1 combines with J gene TRBJ2-3; 16 nucleotides line up with TRBD2. The CDR3 runs 17 residues. J was trimmed by 4 bases and V by 4 bases; bases with no gene match: 8. CDR1 SQVTM and CDR2 ANQGSEA come from the germline V gene.